These 6 T cell receptor beta chains share one sample of origin, sequenced in a study of blood T cell repertoires in COVID-19. Some clones are missing from TCRdb's copy, which holds only in-frame ones; the method was immunoSEQ multiplex PCR. The sample has some 230,000 clones; approximately 80% are singletons. The material sequenced was peripheral blood. Receptors originate from a woman aged 55 to 70 who had recovered from COVID-19.

The CDR3 reads CASSVRGFFLDNEQFF. CDR3 bases: TGTGCCAGCAGCGTAAGGGGGTTTTTTTTGGACAATGAGCAGTTCTTC. This sequence joins TRBV9 and TRBJ2-1; the D gene is possibly TRBD1 (6 bases). Looked up from germline, CDR1 is SGDLS and CDR2 is YYNGEE. With 1 base removed from V and 5 bases from J, the gap between germline ends came to 16 bases. The length of the CDR3 is 16 residues.

CDR3 DNA sequence: TGTGCCAGCAGCTTTTGGACGGGGGGTGGCAAAAACATTCAGTACTTC. Its translation is CASSFWTGGGKNIQYF. This rearrangement joins TRBV7-2 to TRBJ2-4; 7 bases align to TRBD2. Trimming at V came to 3 bases and at J to 3 bases, leaving 8 bases not matched to a gene. Germline V CDR1 and CDR2: SGHTA, FQGNSA. The CDR3 sequence is 16 residues long.

V gene TRBV6-2 or TRBV6-3 combines with J gene TRBJ1-1; D not resolved. Trimming removed 2 bases from V and 4 bases from J, with 5 bases in between. Germline V gene data show CDR1 as MNHEY and CDR2 as SVGEGT. CDR3 length: 12 amino acids. The CDR3, as DNA: TGTGCCAGCAGTTACCAGTCCACTGAAGCTTTCTTT. It codes for CASSYQSTEAFF.

The genes are TRBV7-9 and TRBJ2-5; no firm D call. V was trimmed by 1 base and J by 10 bases, leaving 7 bases between them. The CDR3 spans 11 residues. The germline V gene encodes CDR1 SEHNR and CDR2 FQNEAQ (reference sequence). CDR3 region: CASSLGPGQYF. Written as DNA, the CDR3 is TGTGCCAGCAGCTTAGGGCCAGGCCAGTACTTC.

The chain links TRBV4-2 to TRBJ2-7, with 11 bases that match TRBD2. The germline V gene has CDR1 LGHNA and CDR2 YNFKEQ. This CDR3 region has 19 residues. After removal of 1 base from V and 0 bases from J, the junction contained 11 bases not matched to a gene. The CDR3 region has the DNA TGTGCCAGCAGCCAAGGGGGGCTAGCGGGGGGTCGGAGCTCCTACGAGCAGTACTTC. This codes for CASSQGGLAGGRSSYEQYF.

V usage is TRBV30 and J usage is TRBJ1-2, with TRBD1 matching over 10 bases. The V gene's germline CDR1 is GTSNPN and CDR2 SVGIG (reference sequence). The J segment lost 9 bases and the V segment lost 3 bases, leaving 4 bases of the junction unmatched. The CDR3 spans 12 residues. CDR3 nucleotides: TGTGCCTGGAGGGGACAGGGGAATCGCTACACCTTC. This codes for CAWRGQGNRYTF.